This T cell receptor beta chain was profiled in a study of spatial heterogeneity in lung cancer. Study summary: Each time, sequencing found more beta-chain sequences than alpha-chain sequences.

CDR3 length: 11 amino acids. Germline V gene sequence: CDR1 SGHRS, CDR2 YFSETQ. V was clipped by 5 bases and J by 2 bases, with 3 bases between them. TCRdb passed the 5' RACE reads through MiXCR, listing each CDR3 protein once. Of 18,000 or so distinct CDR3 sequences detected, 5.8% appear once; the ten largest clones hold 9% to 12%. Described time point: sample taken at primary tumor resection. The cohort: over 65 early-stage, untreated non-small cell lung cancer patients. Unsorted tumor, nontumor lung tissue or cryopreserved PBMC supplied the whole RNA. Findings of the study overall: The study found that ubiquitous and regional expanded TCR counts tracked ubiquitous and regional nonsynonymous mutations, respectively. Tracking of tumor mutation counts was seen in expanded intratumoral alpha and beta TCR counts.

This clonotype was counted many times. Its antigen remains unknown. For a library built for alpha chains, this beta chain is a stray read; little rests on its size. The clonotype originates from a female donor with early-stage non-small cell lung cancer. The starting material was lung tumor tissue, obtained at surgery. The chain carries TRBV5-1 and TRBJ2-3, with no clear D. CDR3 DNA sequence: TGCGCCAGCAGTTTCACAGATACGCAGTATTTT. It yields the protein CASSFTDTQYF.